What follows are 12 T cell receptor beta chains derived from one specimen sequenced in a study of blood T cells in healthy people across ages. Primers used in a second PCR of roughly 7 to 11 cycles were a sample-barcoded 5' primer and a J-beta primer mix. TCRdb itself ran the 5' RACE reads through MiXCR, one entry per CDR3 protein. The table has about 830,000 distinct CDR3 sequences, roughly 64% seen once. The sample was blood. The receptor set was obtained from a man in his thirties or forties in good health.

The chain is built from TRBV11-2 and TRBJ2-2; 7 bases fit TRBD2. With 5 bases clipped from V and 4 bases from J, the junction kept 10 bases outside the gene matches. Germline CDR1 is SGHAT and CDR2 is FQNNGV. The CDR3 runs 16 residues. The CDR3 DNA sequence: TGTGCCAGCAGCCCGCCGGGACTACGGACCACCGGGGAGCTGTTTTTT. It specifies CASSPPGLRTTGELFF. The full variable domain, its missing parts supplied by reference TRBV11-2 and TRBJ2-2, is EAGVAQSPRYKIIEKRQSVAFWCNPISGHATLYWYQQILGQGPKLLIQFQNNGVVDDSQLPKDRFSAERLKGVDSTLKIQPAKLEDSAVYLCASSPPGLRTTGELFFGEGSRLTVL.

The rearrangement links TRBV7-9 to TRBJ1-2; TRBD1 is a possible D gene (6 bases). The CDR3 sequence is 13 residues long. Germline V gene lookup returns CDR1 SEHNR and CDR2 FQNEAQ (reference sequence). Trimming removed 4 bases at V and 5 bases at J, with 11 bases between. CDR3 region: CASSSGQRYGYTF. In DNA, the CDR3 is TGTGCCAGCAGCTCCGGACAGCGATATGGCTACACCTTC.

The rearrangement joins TRBV5-1 to TRBJ2-3; D may be TRBD1 (5 bases). The V gene lost 0 bases and the J gene lost 4 bases, with 9 bases spanning the gap. CDR3 length equals 14 residues. CDR1 and CDR2 from the germline V gene are SGHRS and YFSETQ. CDR3 DNA: TGCGCCAGCAGCTTGGGCAGGGCGGCAGATACGCAGTATTTT. Amino acids: CASSLGRAADTQYF.

The chain joins TRBV11-2 to TRBJ2-5; D call uncertain. The ends were cut back, 0 bases at V and 5 bases at J, with 10 bases in the middle. The V gene's germline CDR1 is SGHAT and CDR2 FQNNGV. CDR3 length equals 14 residues. The CDR3 protein is CASSLDRMPETQYF. CDR3 DNA sequence: TGTGCCAGCAGCTTAGATAGGATGCCGGAGACCCAGTACTTC.

This clonotype has a handful of counts. The chain recombines TRBV7-6 with TRBJ1-1, with 7 bases identical to TRBD1. This CDR3 spans 14 amino acids. V shed 5 bases and J 7 bases; nucleotides not matched to a gene: 10. CDR1 is SGHVS and CDR2 is FNYEAQ in the germline V gene. The chain's CDR3 is CASSPTGTLGEAFF. The CDR3 nucleotides read TGTGCCAGCAGCCCGACAGGGACGTTGGGTGAAGCTTTCTTT.

The rearrangement joins TRBV27 to TRBJ2-5, with 7 positions matching TRBD1. The DNA end is a closer match to TRBJ2-7, so the J assignment may be wrong. Looked up from germline, CDR1 is MNHEY and CDR2 is SMNVEV (reference sequence). The CDR3 loop spans 16 amino acids. The CDR3 nucleotides are TGTGCCAGCAGTTTAACCTCAGAGGGGGCTGGACACGAGCAGTACTTC. This codes for CASSLTSEGAGHEQYF.

This chain links TRBV29-1 with TRBJ2-5; a weak D match, TRBD2 (6 bases). Germline CDR1 and CDR2: SQVTM and ANQGSEA. Trimming pared 4 bases from V and 2 bases from J, leaving 11 bases between. The CDR3 sequence is 13 residues long. The CDR3 DNA reads TGCAGCGTTGCCCGACTAGGGCAAGAGACCCAGTACTTC. Protein sequence: CSVARLGQETQYF.

This clonotype was observed once. The chain recombines TRBV11-2 with TRBJ2-7, with D maybe TRBD1 (6 bases). The J call is uncertain, as TRBJ2-5 better fits the DNA end. This CDR3 has 13 amino acids. Germline V lookup: CDR1 SGHAT, CDR2 FQNNGV. The CDR3 coding sequence is TGTGCCAGCAGCACAGGGTATAGAGAGACCCAGTACTTC. It yields the protein CASSTGYRETQYF.

The rearrangement uses TRBV20-1 and TRBJ1-2; 7 bases are shared with TRBD1. The CDR3 runs 14 residues. The V gene's germline CDR1 is DFQATT and CDR2 SNEGSKA (reference sequence). Germline trimming cut 2 bases from V and 3 bases from J; bases unmatched to any gene: 6. The CDR3 loop reads CSARKRGRDYGYTF. DNA of the CDR3: TGCAGTGCTAGAAAGAGGGGGCGAGACTATGGCTACACCTTC.

The V call is TRBV27, the J call TRBJ2-1; D assignment may be TRBD1 or TRBD2 (5 bases each). CDR3 length: 14 amino acids. The V end lost 5 bases, the J end lost 5 bases, and 13 bases lay between the germline ends. Germline lookup yields CDR1 MNHEY and CDR2 SMNVEV (reference sequence). CDR3 loop: CASSLKRTHNEQFF. CDR3 DNA sequence: TGTGCCAGCAGTCTCAAGCGGACACACAATGAGCAGTTCTTC.

The CDR3 bases are TGTGCCAGCAGCCAGGGACGAGGAGATACGCAGTATTTT. It translates to CASSQGRGDTQYF. The chain couples TRBV4-2 to TRBJ2-3; D might be TRBD1 or TRBD2, each matching 5 bases. V lost 3 bases and J lost 5, with 9 bases in between. The V gene's germline CDR1 is LGHNA and CDR2 YNFKEQ. This CDR3 contains 13 residues.

The rearrangement uses TRBV7-2 and TRBJ2-7; D is possibly TRBD1 (5 bases). Germline V CDR1 and CDR2: SGHTA, FQGNSA. This CDR3 has 16 residues. V was trimmed by 1 base and J by 1 base, leaving 14 bases between them. CDR3 loop: CASSLGSRTNSYEQYF. In nucleotides, the CDR3 is TGTGCCAGCAGCTTAGGATCTAGGACAAATTCCTACGAGCAGTACTTC.